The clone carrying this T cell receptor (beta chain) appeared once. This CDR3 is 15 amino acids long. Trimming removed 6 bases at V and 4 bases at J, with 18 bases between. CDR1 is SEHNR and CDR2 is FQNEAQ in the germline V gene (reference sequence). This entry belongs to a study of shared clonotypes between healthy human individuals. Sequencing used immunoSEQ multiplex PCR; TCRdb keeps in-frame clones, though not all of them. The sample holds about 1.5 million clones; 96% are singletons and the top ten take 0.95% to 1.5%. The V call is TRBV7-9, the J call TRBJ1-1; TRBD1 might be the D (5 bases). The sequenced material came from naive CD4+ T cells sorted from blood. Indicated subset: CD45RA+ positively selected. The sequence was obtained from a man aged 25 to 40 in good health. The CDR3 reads CASSPSMGGFTEAFF. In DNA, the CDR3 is TGTGCCAGCAGTCCTTCTATGGGGGGGTTCACTGAAGCTTTCTTT.